The 22 T cell receptor beta chains in this list originate from one sample, sequenced in a study of control samples from healthy donors and cancer patients. Libraries were prepared by immunoSEQ multiplex PCR; TCRdb keeps only in-frame clonotypes and omits some of them. The sample shows over 110,000 clones, 92% of them seen only once. Sequencing was carried out using blood. These receptors were obtained from a man aged 30-40 years in good health.

The chain joins TRBV7-8 to TRBJ2-7; D is undetermined. Germline V gene data show CDR1 as SGHVS and CDR2 as FQNEAQ. The CDR3 has 11 amino acids. V lost 1 base to trimming and J lost 3 bases, with 1 base between them. The CDR3 region is CASSLDYEQYF. CDR3 bases: TGTGCCAGCAGCTTAGACTACGAGCAGTACTTC.

This sequence joins TRBV2 and TRBJ2-4; unclear D gene. The CDR3 length is 14 residues. Per germline, CDR1 SNHLY and CDR2 FYNNEI. Trimming took 5 bases from V and 0 from J, leaving 8 bases between them. For the CDR3, the DNA is TGTGCCAGCAGTTCCGCCCTAGCCAAAAACATTCAGTACTTC. Translating it yields CASSSALAKNIQYF.

The chain joins TRBV5-6 to TRBJ2-1; D possibly corresponds to TRBD1 (6 bases). The CDR3 has 16 amino acids. V was cut by 0 bases and J by 0 bases, with 10 bases left in between. CDR1 and CDR2 from the germline V gene are SGHDT and YYEEEE. In nucleotides, the CDR3 is TGTGCCAGCAGCTTGGCAACAGGGCGCTCCTACAATGAGCAGTTCTTC. Translating gives CASSLATGRSYNEQFF.

The chain joins TRBV6-5 to TRBJ1-2; 8 bases line up with TRBD1. Trimming removed 11 bases from V and 3 bases from J; junction bases left unmatched: 14. The CDR3 sequence is 15 residues long. Germline V gene lookup returns CDR1 MNHEY and CDR2 SVGAGI. CDR3 sequence: CASNSYRGKDYGYTF. CDR3 nucleotides: TGTGCCTCCAACTCGTACAGGGGGAAGGACTATGGCTACACCTTC.

CDR3 amino acids: CASSSGPHTEAFF. DNA for the CDR3: TGTGCCAGCAGCTCCGGACCGCACACTGAAGCTTTCTTT. V is TRBV5-5 and J is TRBJ1-1; D is ambiguous. Looked up from germline, CDR1 is SGHKS and CDR2 is YYEKEE (reference sequence). CDR3 length: 13 amino acids. Trimming took 3 bases from V and 3 from J, leaving 9 bases between them. Full variable domain (rest looked up from reference TRBV5-5 and TRBJ1-1): DAGVTQSPTHLIKTRGQQVTLRCSPISGHKSVSWYQQVLGQGPQFIFQYYEKEERGRGNFPDRFSARQFPNYSSELNVNALLLGDSALYLCASSSGPHTEAFFGQGTRLTVV.

The count of this clone is one. The chain joins TRBV20-1 to TRBJ2-7; 9 bases map to TRBD1. With 3 bases clipped from V and 5 bases from J, the junction kept 8 bases outside the gene matches. CDR3 length equals 14 residues. Germline V gene data show CDR1 as DFQATT and CDR2 as SNEGSKA (reference sequence). CDR3 protein: CSASSRDRVNEQYF. As DNA, the CDR3 is TGCAGTGCTAGTAGCCGGGACAGGGTCAACGAGCAGTACTTC.

V gene TRBV28 combines with J gene TRBJ2-7, with a weak D call TRBD1 (6 bases). The CDR3 is made up of 15 amino acids. V was shortened by 7 bases and J by 2 bases, with 18 bases between the two germline ends. Germline V gene sequence: CDR1 MDHEN, CDR2 SYDVKM. The CDR3 here is CASKTVGQSAYEQYF. The CDR3 DNA sequence: TGTGCCAGCAAAACCGTTGGACAGTCAGCCTACGAGCAGTACTTC.

This chain uses TRBV7-9 with TRBJ2-1; 12 bases align to TRBD2. In germline, CDR1 is SEHNR, CDR2 FQNEAQ (reference sequence). The trim removed 5 bases at V and 4 bases at J, leaving 9 bases unmatched. CDR3 length equals 17 residues. In nucleotides, the CDR3 is TGTGCCAGCAGCGAAAGACTAGCGGGAGAGGGGTACAATGAGCAGTTCTTC. It translates to CASSERLAGEGYNEQFF.

The chain combines TRBV7-2 with TRBJ2-1; D is ambiguous. V lost 2 bases to trimming and J lost 4 bases, with 12 bases between them. This CDR3 is 15 amino acids long. In germline, CDR1 is SGHTA, CDR2 FQGNSA. The CDR3 loop is CASSLMPDYYNEQFF. CDR3 DNA: TGTGCCAGCAGCTTAATGCCGGATTATTACAATGAGCAGTTCTTC. The full variable domain, in which reference TRBV7-2 and TRBJ2-1 provide the parts outside the CDR3, is GAGVSQSPSNKVTEKGKDVELRCDPISGHTALYWYRQSLGQGLEFLIYFQGNSAPDKSGLPSDRFSAERTGGSVSTLTIQRTQQEDSAVYLCASSLMPDYYNEQFFGPGTRLTVL.

This chain joins TRBV6-5 and TRBJ1-1, with 7 bases lining up with TRBD1. Germline lookup yields CDR1 MNHEY and CDR2 SVGAGI. There are 13 residues in the CDR3. The J segment lost 1 base and the V segment lost 8 bases, leaving 4 bases of the junction unmatched. CDR3 in amino acids: CASGQAPNTEAFF. DNA for the CDR3: TGTGCCAGCGGACAGGCCCCGAACACTGAAGCTTTCTTT.

The chain combines TRBV12-2 with TRBJ2-5; no check of the table's D call, TRBD2, against the DNA was made. TRBV12-2 is labeled a pseudogene. The CDR3 totals 16 residues. CDR3 loop: CASRLSGSGREETQYF. The CDR3 DNA sequence: TGTGCAAGTCGCTTAAGTGGTAGCGGGAGGGAGGAGACCCAGTACTTC.

This chain links TRBV6-4 with TRBJ2-3; D possibly uses TRBD1 or TRBD2 (5 bases each). CDR1 is MRHNA, CDR2 SNTAGT, per germline. This CDR3 is 15 amino acids long. V lost 2 bases, J lost 1 base, and 10 bases lay in between. CDR3 nucleotides: TGTGCCAGCAGTGACGGTCGGGACGGCACAGATACGCAGTATTTT. It specifies CASSDGRDGTDTQYF.

The chain employs TRBV6-5 and TRBJ2-1; unclear D gene. V dropped 8 bases and J dropped 2 bases, with 7 bases sitting between them. Germline CDR1 and CDR2: MNHEY and SVGAGI. There are 12 residues in the CDR3. The CDR3: CASGRPYNEQFF. CDR3 in DNA: TGTGCCAGCGGCCGGCCCTACAATGAGCAGTTCTTC.

The CDR3 reads CASSRYPGNPYNEQFF. The CDR3 DNA sequence: TGTGCCAGCAGCCGGTACCCCGGGAACCCCTACAATGAGCAGTTCTTC. The genes are TRBV13 and TRBJ2-1, with D possibly being TRBD2 (5 bases). CDR1 is PRHDT and CDR2 is FYEKMQ in the germline V gene (reference sequence). The V end was cut by 5 bases, the J end by 2 bases, with 16 bases between. The CDR3 extends over 16 amino acids. Together with reference TRBV13 and TRBJ2-1, the CDR3 gives the full variable domain: AAGVIQSPRHLIKEKRETATLKCYPIPRHDTVYWYQQGPGQDPQFLISFYEKMQSDKGSIPDRFSAQQFSDYHSELNMSSLELGDSALYFCASSRYPGNPYNEQFFGPGTRLTVL.

This clone was seen only once. The rearrangement joins TRBV15 to TRBJ2-7, with TRBD1 matching over 12 bases. V trimming: 4 bases; J trimming: 5 bases; junction bases outside the gene matches: 9. The germline V gene encodes CDR1 LNHNV and CDR2 YYDKDF (reference sequence). This CDR3 contains 16 residues. CDR3 residues: CATSTGTGGVWDEQYF. CDR3 DNA sequence: TGTGCCACCAGCACAGGGACAGGGGGCGTTTGGGACGAGCAGTACTTC.

The chain's CDR3 is CASSFPGTPVSDTEAFF. CDR3 DNA sequence: TGTGCCAGCAGTTTCCCCGGGACACCAGTAAGTGACACTGAAGCTTTCTTT. This chain connects TRBV28 to TRBJ1-1; possible D gene TRBD1, 6 bases. The germline V gene has CDR1 MDHEN and CDR2 SYDVKM. The V and J ends lost 3 bases and 3 bases respectively, with 20 bases between them. CDR3 length: 17 residues.

The chain carries TRBV12-5 and TRBJ2-3; 11 bases align to TRBD1. CDR1 and CDR2 (germline): LGHNT, FRNRAP. V gave up 6 bases and J gave up 3 bases; unmatched junction bases: 2. The CDR3 has 14 amino acids. The CDR3 bases are TGTGCTAGTGGAAGGGACAGGGGGACAGATACGCAGTATTTT. The encoded protein is CASGRDRGTDTQYF.

The sample holds one count of this clone. CDR3 nucleotide sequence: TGTGCCAGCGCTGGGCGGCTTGGTGGCTACACCTTC. Translated: CASAGRLGGYTF. The chain is built from TRBV27 and TRBJ1-2, with no clear D. Germline V gene data show CDR1 as MNHEY and CDR2 as SMNVEV (reference sequence). The CDR3 sequence is 12 residues long. V lost 8 bases, J lost 7 bases, and 14 bases lay in between.

The chain combines TRBV7-3 with TRBJ2-2, with TRBD2 matching over 9 bases. Per the germline V gene, CDR1 is SGHTA and CDR2 is FQGTGA. V was pared by 6 bases and J by 7 bases, with 3 bases of the junction left unmatched. There are 13 residues in the CDR3. CDR3 sequence: CASRLAGSGELFF. The CDR3 DNA is TGTGCCAGCAGGCTAGCGGGAAGCGGGGAGCTGTTTTTT.

V and J are TRBV5-6 and TRBJ2-5; TRBD2 aligns across 16 bases. Trimming cost V 5 bases and J 2 bases; bases outside gene matches: 9. CDR1 and CDR2 from the germline V gene are SGHDT and YYEEEE. This CDR3 spans 18 amino acids. Here the CDR3 reads CASREMGLAGGPQETQYF. Written as DNA, the CDR3 is TGTGCCAGCAGGGAGATGGGACTAGCGGGAGGGCCACAAGAGACCCAGTACTTC. Together with reference TRBV5-6 and TRBJ2-5, the CDR3 gives the full variable domain: DAGVTQSPTHLIKTRGQQVTLRCSPKSGHDTVSWYQQALGQGPQFIFQYYEEEERQRGNFPDRFSGHQFPNYSSELNVNALLLGDSALYLCASREMGLAGGPQETQYFGPGTRLLVL.

J is TRBJ2-1 and V is TRBV7-2, with 9 bases that match TRBD1. Trimming removed 3 bases from V and 12 bases from J; junction bases left unmatched: 18. There are 17 residues in the CDR3. Germline CDR1 reads SGHTA; CDR2 reads FQGNSA. The CDR3 is CASSFHYRPDRGNGQFF. Written as DNA, the CDR3 is TGTGCCAGCAGCTTTCATTACCGCCCCGACAGGGGGAACGGGCAGTTCTTC.

The chain recombines TRBV19 with TRBJ1-2; unclear D gene. CDR3 length equals 12 residues. The V end lost 2 bases, the J end lost 5 bases, and 6 bases lay between the germline ends. Germline CDR1 is LNHDA and CDR2 is SQIVND (reference sequence). The CDR3 protein is CASSISGYGYTF. As DNA, the CDR3 is TGTGCCAGTAGTATATCCGGGTATGGCTACACCTTC.